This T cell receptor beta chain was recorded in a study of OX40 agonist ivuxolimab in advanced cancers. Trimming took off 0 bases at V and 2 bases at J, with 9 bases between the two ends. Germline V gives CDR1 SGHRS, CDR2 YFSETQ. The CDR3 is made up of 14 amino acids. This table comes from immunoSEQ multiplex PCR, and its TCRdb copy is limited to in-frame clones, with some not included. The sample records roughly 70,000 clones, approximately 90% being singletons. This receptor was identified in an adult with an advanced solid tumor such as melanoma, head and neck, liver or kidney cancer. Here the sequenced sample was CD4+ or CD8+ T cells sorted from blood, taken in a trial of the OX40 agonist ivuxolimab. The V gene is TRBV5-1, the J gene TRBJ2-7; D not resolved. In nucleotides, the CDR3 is TGCGCCAGCAGCTTGGTACAGACTCCCTACGAGCAGTACTTC. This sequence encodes CASSLVQTPYEQYF.